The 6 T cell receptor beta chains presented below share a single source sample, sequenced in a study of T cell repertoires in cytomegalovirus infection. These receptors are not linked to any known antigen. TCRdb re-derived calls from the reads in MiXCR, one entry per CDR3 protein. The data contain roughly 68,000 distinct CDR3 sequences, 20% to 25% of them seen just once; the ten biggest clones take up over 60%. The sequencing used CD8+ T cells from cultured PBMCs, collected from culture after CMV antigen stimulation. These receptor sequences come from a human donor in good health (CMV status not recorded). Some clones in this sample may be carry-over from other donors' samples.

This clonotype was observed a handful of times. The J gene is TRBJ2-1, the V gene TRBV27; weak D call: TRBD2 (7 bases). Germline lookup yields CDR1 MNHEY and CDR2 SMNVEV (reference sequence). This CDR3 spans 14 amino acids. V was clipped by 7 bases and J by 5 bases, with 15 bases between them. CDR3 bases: TGTGCCAGCATTGAGGGGGGGCCTAACAATGAGCAGTTCTTC. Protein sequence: CASIEGGPNNEQFF.

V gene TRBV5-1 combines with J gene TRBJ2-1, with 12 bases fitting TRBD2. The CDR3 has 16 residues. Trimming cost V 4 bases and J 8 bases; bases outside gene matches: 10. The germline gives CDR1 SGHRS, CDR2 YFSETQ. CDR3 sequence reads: CASSPRLAGGPYEQFF. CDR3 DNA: TGCGCCAGCAGCCCTCGTCTAGCGGGGGGGCCGTATGAGCAGTTCTTC.

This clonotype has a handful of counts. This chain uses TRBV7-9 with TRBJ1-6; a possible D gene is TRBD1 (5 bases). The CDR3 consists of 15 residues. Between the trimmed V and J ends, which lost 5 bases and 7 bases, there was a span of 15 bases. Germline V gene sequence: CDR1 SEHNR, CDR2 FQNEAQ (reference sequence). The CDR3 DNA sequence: TGTGCCAGCAGCCCAGTCGGGGGGTGGAATTCACCCCTCCACTTT. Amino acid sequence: CASSPVGGWNSPLHF.

CDR3 loop: CASSQDLLAELNTEAFF. Written as DNA, the CDR3 is TGCGCCAGCAGCCAAGATCTTTTAGCCGAACTGAACACTGAAGCTTTCTTT. The chain recombines TRBV4-1 with TRBJ1-1; D unresolved. Germline values: CDR1 MGHRA, CDR2 YSYEKL. Trimming took 0 bases from V and 0 from J, leaving 14 bases between them. The CDR3 contains 17 residues.

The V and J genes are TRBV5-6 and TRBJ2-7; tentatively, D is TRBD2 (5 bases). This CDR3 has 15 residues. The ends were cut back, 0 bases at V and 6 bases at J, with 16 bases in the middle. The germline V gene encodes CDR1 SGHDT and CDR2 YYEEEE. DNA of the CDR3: TGTGCCAGCAGCTTGGGACTCGCGGGTGGAGCCGAGCAGTACTTC. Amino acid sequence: CASSLGLAGGAEQYF.

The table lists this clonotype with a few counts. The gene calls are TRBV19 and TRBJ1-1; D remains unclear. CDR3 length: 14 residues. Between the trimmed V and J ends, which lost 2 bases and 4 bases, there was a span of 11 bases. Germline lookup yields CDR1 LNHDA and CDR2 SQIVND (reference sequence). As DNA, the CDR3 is TGTGCCAGTAGTATAAACCACGGGATCACTGAAGCTTTCTTT. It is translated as CASSINHGITEAFF.